Following are 18 T cell receptor beta chains from one sample sequenced in a study of blood T cell repertoires in COVID-19. Generated by immunoSEQ multiplex PCR, the TCRdb table keeps only in-frame clones and is missing some. The sample gives tens of thousands of clones, over 80% of which show up once; roughly 2.5% is in the top ten. The sequenced sample was peripheral blood. These receptors were taken from an elderly man with active or convalescent COVID-19.

This clone has a handful of counts. The V call is TRBV7-8, the J call TRBJ2-7; maybe TRBD1 (5 bases). Germline V gene lookup returns CDR1 SGHVS and CDR2 FQNEAQ. The CDR3 is 14 amino acids. V dropped 4 bases and J dropped 0 bases, with 10 bases sitting between them. CDR3 amino acids: CASSYGRASYEQYF. CDR3 sequence (DNA): TGTGCCAGCAGCTACGGCAGGGCCTCCTACGAGCAGTACTTC.

The chain employs TRBV2 and TRBJ2-7, with D unclear. V was cut by 4 bases and J by 0 bases, with 7 bases left in between. The CDR3 runs 13 residues. Per the germline V gene, CDR1 is SNHLY and CDR2 is FYNNEI. As DNA, the CDR3 is TGTGCCAGCAGTGGAGTGAGCTCCTACGAGCAGTACTTC. Its translation: CASSGVSSYEQYF.

CDR3 coding DNA: TGTGCCAGCAGAAATGGGGGGACAGGGGTCACCGGGGAGCTGTTTTTT. Amino acid sequence: CASRNGGTGVTGELFF. This rearrangement joins TRBV27 to TRBJ2-2; 10 bases are shared with TRBD1. CDR1 is MNHEY and CDR2 is SMNVEV in the germline V gene (reference sequence). The CDR3 consists of 16 residues. J gave up 4 bases and V 6 bases, and 8 bases lay outside the gene matches.

The chain employs TRBV11-2 and TRBJ2-5; D may be TRBD1 (5 bases). The germline V and J ends were trimmed by 5 bases and 5 bases, with 18 bases remaining between them. The CDR3 is made up of 15 amino acids. Germline-derived CDR1 and CDR2 are SGHAT and FQNNGV. CDR3 coding DNA: TGTGCCAGCAGCCCTAGTCCTGGGGCGTTTGAGACCCAGTACTTC. This translates into CASSPSPGAFETQYF.

This chain uses TRBV5-5 with TRBJ2-7; D not resolved. CDR1 and CDR2 from the germline V gene are SGHKS and YYEKEE (reference sequence). The V end lost 0 bases, the J end lost 3 bases, and 7 bases lay between the germline ends. The CDR3 runs to 13 residues. The CDR3 bases are TGTGCCAGCAGCTTGGCAGGCAGCTACGAGCAGTACTTC. Its protein is CASSLAGSYEQYF.

This clone was found a few times. This chain links TRBV3-1 (or the pseudogene TRBV3-2) with TRBJ2-7, with TRBD2 identical over 13 bases. V trimming: 2 bases; J trimming: 3 bases; junction bases outside the gene matches: 7. The CDR3 covers 17 residues. Germline CDR1 and CDR2: LGHDT and YNNKEL (reference sequence). The CDR3 nucleotides read TGTGCCAGCAGCCAATCCTGGACTAGCGGGGGAATCTACGAGCAGTACTTC. Protein product: CASSQSWTSGGIYEQYF.

This sequence joins TRBV4-2 and TRBJ1-1; D call uncertain. V was trimmed by 3 bases and J by 3 bases, leaving 14 bases between them. The CDR3 has 15 amino acids. CDR1 is LGHNA and CDR2 is YNFKEQ in the germline V gene. The CDR3 DNA follows: TGTGCCAGCAGCCAGTTGACGACGGGTTACACTGAAGCTTTCTTT. It specifies CASSQLTTGYTEAFF.

The chain uses TRBV28 and TRBJ2-5, with 7 nucleotides matching TRBD1. The CDR3 runs 13 residues. V was pared by 6 bases and J by 3 bases, with 4 bases of the junction left unmatched. Looked up from germline, CDR1 is MDHEN and CDR2 is SYDVKM. As DNA, the CDR3 is TGTGCCAGCAGACGTACAGGGGAAGAGACCCAGTACTTC. This codes for CASRRTGEETQYF.

The chain joins TRBV30 to TRBJ1-5, with D maybe TRBD1 (5 bases). CDR3 length: 13 residues. Trimming removed 1 base at V and 7 bases at J, with 11 bases between. Germline CDR1 GTSNPN, CDR2 SVGIG (reference sequence). The CDR3 spells CAWSGRGDQPQHF. The CDR3 coding sequence is TGTGCCTGGAGTGGAAGGGGTGACCAGCCCCAGCATTTT. Full variable domain (outside the CDR3, taken from reference TRBV30 and TRBJ1-5): SQTIHQWPATLVQPVGSPLSLECTVEGTSNPNLYWYRQAAGRGLQLLFYSVGIGQISSEVPQNLSASRPQDRQFILSSKKLLLSDSGFYLCAWSGRGDQPQHFGDGTRLSIL.

This clone was seen a few times. J is TRBJ1-6 and V is TRBV5-6, with 7 bases matching TRBD1. This CDR3 comprises 18 residues. Germline CDR1 and CDR2: SGHDT and YYEEEE. The V gene end was trimmed by 0 bases and the J gene end by 7 bases; junction bases not matched to a gene: 13. CDR3 region: CASSLGPHQDRLNSPLHF. In DNA, the CDR3 is TGTGCCAGCAGCTTGGGACCTCACCAGGACAGGTTGAATTCACCCCTCCACTTT.

The chain employs TRBV12-3 or TRBV12-4 and TRBJ2-7; D is perhaps TRBD2 (6 bases). The CDR3 spans 13 residues. V was shortened by 6 bases and J by 6 bases, with 15 bases between the two germline ends. The CDR3 DNA reads as TGTGCCAGCAGAGGGAGGTCTGCCGGCGAGCAGTACTTC. It translates to CASRGRSAGEQYF.

This chain joins TRBV5-1 and TRBJ2-7, with TRBD2 identical over 8 bases. Germline values: CDR1 SGHRS, CDR2 YFSETQ. CDR3 length equals 19 residues. The V and J ends lost 0 bases and 4 bases, in that order; junction bases with no gene match: 18. The DNA for the CDR3 is TGCGCCAGCAGCTTGGGCTCCGGGGGCGCCGCGGGGGGTGCGTACGAGCAGTACTTC. Its translation: CASSLGSGGAAGGAYEQYF.

This clone was observed once. The gene calls are TRBV2 and TRBJ1-4; TRBD1 agrees at 7 bases. V shed 5 bases, J shed 4 bases, and the junction held 7 bases outside the gene matches. The CDR3 is 15 amino acids. CDR1 is SNHLY and CDR2 is FYNNEI in the germline V gene. CDR3 bases: TGTGCCAGCAGTCGCGACAGGGTGATTAATGAAAAACTGTTTTTT. Amino acids: CASSRDRVINEKLFF.

The chain combines TRBV6-6 with TRBJ2-7; D uncertain. The CDR3 has 12 residues. V was trimmed by 7 bases and J by 2 bases, leaving 9 bases between them. CDR1 is MNHNY and CDR2 is SVGAGI in the germline V gene (reference sequence). The CDR3 region has the DNA TGTGCCAGCACCCACACCCCCTACGAGCAGTACTTC. The encoded protein is CASTHTPYEQYF.

V usage is TRBV6-6 and J usage is TRBJ1-5; D uncertain. In germline, CDR1 is MNHNY, CDR2 SVGAGI (reference sequence). This CDR3 has 13 amino acids. V was shortened by 8 bases and J by 0 bases, with 8 bases between the two germline ends. CDR3: CASGQYSNQPQHF. The CDR3 DNA reads as TGTGCCAGCGGGCAGTATAGCAATCAGCCCCAGCATTTT.

The CDR3 DNA is TGTGCCAGCAGTGAAGGAGGGGGCCGGACCGGGGAGCTGTTTTTT. Its protein product is CASSEGGGRTGELFF. V is TRBV2 and J is TRBJ2-2, with 7 bases that match TRBD1. CDR1 SNHLY and CDR2 FYNNEI come from the germline V gene. The CDR3 runs to 15 residues. V trimming: 1 base; J trimming: 5 bases; junction bases outside the gene matches: 4.

The V gene is TRBV7-2, the J gene TRBJ1-6; perhaps TRBD1 as D (6 bases). CDR1 is SGHTA and CDR2 is FQGNSA in the germline V gene. The CDR3 consists of 16 residues. V dropped 3 bases and J dropped 9 bases, with 18 bases sitting between them. The CDR3 sequence is CASSFLDRRSGSPLHF. CDR3 nucleotide sequence: TGTGCCAGCAGCTTTCTCGACAGGCGGTCTGGTTCACCCCTCCACTTT.

The chain recombines TRBV19 with TRBJ1-5; a possible D gene is TRBD1 (6 bases). Trimming pared 6 bases from V and 3 bases from J, leaving 18 bases between. The CDR3 totals 16 residues. Germline lookup yields CDR1 LNHDA and CDR2 SQIVND (reference sequence). In DNA, the CDR3 is TGTGCCAGTAGCGGCATCTCCAGGGGAGTCAATCAGCCCCAGCATTTT. Its translation: CASSGISRGVNQPQHF.